This is a list of T cell receptor beta chains from one sample in a study of blood T cell repertoires in COVID-19. TCRdb keeps only in-frame clones here, not all; method: immunoSEQ multiplex PCR. The sample yields approximately 150,000 clones, roughly 90% seen once. Material: peripheral blood. The source is a man in his fifties or sixties with active or convalescent COVID-19. Each CDR3 is given with its conserved first and last residue. Each record gives: V gene, CDR3 protein.

>TRBV5-4
CASSGAPAGKNTEAFF
>TRBV5-1
CASSQVSGANVLTF
>TRBV3-1/TRBV3-2
CASSQGRVPRSYEQYF
>TRBV4-1
CASSQDTGLARYNEQFF
>TRBV4-2
CASSQSPLRTSSNPQYF
>TRBV12-5
CASGLKGSPLHF
>TRBV27
CASRTGTSGTSYNEQFF
>TRBV7-6
CASSLNVGVQGWDSGNTIYF
>TRBV5-4
CASSPDNWSRGYTF
>TRBV19
CASTGGVGTGELFF
>TRBV19
CASSISREGTEAFF
>TRBV12-5
CASAQDRSYSNQPQHF
>TRBV19
CASSIVDLGASYNEQFF
>TRBV27
CASSLQGLNIQYF
>TRBV11-1
CASQKDRGLGELFF
>TRBV5-1
CASSSGQGDYGYTF